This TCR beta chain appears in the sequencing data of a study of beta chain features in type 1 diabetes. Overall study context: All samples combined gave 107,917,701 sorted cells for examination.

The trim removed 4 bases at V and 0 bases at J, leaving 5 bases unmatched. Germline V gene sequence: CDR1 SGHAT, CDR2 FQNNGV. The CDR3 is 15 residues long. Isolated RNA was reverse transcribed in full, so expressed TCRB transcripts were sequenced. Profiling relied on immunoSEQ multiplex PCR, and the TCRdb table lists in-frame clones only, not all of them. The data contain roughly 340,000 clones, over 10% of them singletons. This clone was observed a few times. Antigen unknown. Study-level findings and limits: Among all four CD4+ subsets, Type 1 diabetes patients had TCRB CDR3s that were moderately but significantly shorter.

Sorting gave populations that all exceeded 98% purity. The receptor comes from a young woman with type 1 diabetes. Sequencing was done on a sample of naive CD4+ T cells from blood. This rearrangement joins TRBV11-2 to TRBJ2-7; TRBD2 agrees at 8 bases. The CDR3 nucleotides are TGTGCCAGCAGCTACCGCGGGGGGAGCTCCTACGAGCAGTACTTC. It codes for CASSYRGGSSYEQYF.